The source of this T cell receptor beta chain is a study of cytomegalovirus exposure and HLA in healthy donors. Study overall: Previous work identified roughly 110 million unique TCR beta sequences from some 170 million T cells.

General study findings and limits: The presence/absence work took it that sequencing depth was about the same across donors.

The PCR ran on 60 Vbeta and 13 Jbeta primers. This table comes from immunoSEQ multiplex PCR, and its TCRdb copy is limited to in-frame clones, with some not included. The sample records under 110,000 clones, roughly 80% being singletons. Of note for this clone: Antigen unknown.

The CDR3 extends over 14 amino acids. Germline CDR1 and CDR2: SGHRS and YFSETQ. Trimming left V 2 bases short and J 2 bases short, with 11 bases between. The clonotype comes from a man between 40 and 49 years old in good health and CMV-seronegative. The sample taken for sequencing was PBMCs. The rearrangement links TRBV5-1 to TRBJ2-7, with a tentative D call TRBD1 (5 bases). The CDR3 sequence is CASSFTGSTYEQYF. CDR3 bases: TGCGCCAGCAGCTTCACAGGATCCACCTACGAGCAGTACTTC.